This T cell receptor beta chain originates from a study of T-cell memory formation after mild COVID-19 (dated by TCRdb to the early 2020s). For context, the study as a whole: TCR sequence clusters from the two donors were found to be largely donor specific. Longitudinal TCRalpha and TCRbeta repertoire sequencing tracked T-cell clones expanding and contracting after mild COVID-19 in a couple of donors. Two young, previously healthy adult volunteers, one female and one male, were included in the cohort. Broader findings and caveats from the paper: SARS-CoV-2 specificity of the second-wave clones peaking on day 37 was not confirmed. Some responding clones were detected in pre-infection memory, suggesting pre-existing cross-reactive memory T cells joined the SARS-CoV-2 response. Only a couple of mild cases were covered in the study, and larger cohorts including severe cases with pre-infection samples were considered necessary. From day 15 to 85, contracting clones showed balanced CD4/CD8 phenotypes, whereas a second wave of clones that expanded from day 15 to 37 leaned towards CD4+. Contracting CD4+ clones were found mainly in CM and EM memory subsets, while CD8+ clones were enriched in EMRA.

This clonotype was counted only a few times. The antigen this receptor binds is unknown. One base away there is no much larger clone; base qualities are not given. The data were produced on an Illumina NovaSeq 6000. TCRalpha and TCRbeta cDNA libraries were built by 5'RACE with constant-segment primers, adding sample barcodes and unique molecular identifiers. Trizol reagent was used to extract RNA from every sample. Amplification of the libraries took two PCR steps, and the second step added a second sample barcode plus Illumina TruSeq adapters. Sequencing of libraries was performed on an Illumina NovaSeq with 2 x 150 bp paired-end reads. The original methods were these. Demultiplexing of reads and collapsing into UMI-guided consensus sequences were performed with migec v1.2.7. With mixcr v2.1.11, UMI consensuses were aligned to TRA and TRB V and J templates and assembled into clonotypes. A clonotype was counted as expanded or contracted only if both edgeR and NoisET called the change significant, with noise models trained on biological replicates. For edgeR calls, the cutoffs were a false discovery rate-adjusted p below 0.01 and a log2 fold-change threshold of 1. As an exploratory analysis of dynamics, PCA with hierarchical clustering was applied to max-normalized trajectories of the 1000 most abundant clonotypes. Separately sequenced CD4+ and CD8+ repertoires were used to assign a CD4 or CD8 phenotype to each responding clone. TCRdb reworked the public reads: Q25 trimming with fastp, MiXCR clone assembly, productive beta chains retained. Records with the same CDR3 protein are collapsed into one entry carrying the most frequent genes and DNA. It is TCRdb's table, rather than the study itself, that gives the V and J calls and clone size. This sample has 250,000 to 350,000 distinct CDR3 sequences in its table, and about 16% of those were observed once. The ten largest clones capture 22% of the sample.

Ficoll-Paque density gradient centrifugation was the method used to isolate PBMCs. CDR1 and CDR2 are drawn from the germline V gene: SGHRS, YFSETQ. The CDR3 has 12 amino acids, counting the end cysteine and phenylalanine. The sequence is cut down to CDR3 DNA, 36 bases in frame from base 1. V is clipped by 5 bases and J by 11 bases, and the sequence between their germline boundaries is 16 bases long. The receptor chain draws on TRBV5-1 and TRBJ1-2; TRBD1 is possibly the D segment (6 matching bases). The source is a man between 18 and 35 years old who had mild COVID-19 (a few samples of this study predate the infection). The sample titles of this study are shuffled in the database, so cell type and time point are left out; the donor was told from shared clones. Sequenced material: PBMCs or a T cell subset sorted from them (not recorded which). The nucleotides are TGCGCCAGCAGGGTGACAGGAGAGAGGTACACCTTC. Its protein reads: CASRVTGERYTF.